This is a list of T cell receptor beta chains from one sample in a study of identical twins. TCRdb re-called the 5' RACE reads through MiXCR, storing one row per CDR3 protein. The table lists roughly 290,000 distinct CDR3 sequences, roughly 8.6% of them singletons. This sample also appeared in a second study, on yellow fever vaccine responses in identical twins.

What was sequenced was memory (CD45RO+) T cells sorted from blood. These receptors were collected from a woman between 18 and 30 years old in good health. Both conserved end residues are part of each CDR3. D genes are given only for firm matches. Expanded clones are given a class, and other clones once, few, many or no size at all.

size,J,V,D,DNA,CDR3
many,TRBJ2-1,TRBV3-1,TRBD2,TGTGCCAGCAGCCTGGGACTAGCGGAAAGGAATGAGCAGTTCTTC,CASSLGLAERNEQFF
.,TRBJ2-3,TRBV12-3/TRBV12-4,TRBD1,TGTGCCAGCAGTGACCACCAGGGGGCGTTCCGGTATTTT,CASSDHQGAFRYF
few,TRBJ1-2,TRBV16,TRBD1,TGTGCCAGCAGCCAATCGGAACAGGGGTGGTCTAACTATGGCTACACCTTC,CASSQSEQGWSNYGYTF
many,TRBJ2-2,TRBV24-1,TRBD1,TGTGCCACCAGTGATCCAGGGGGCCCGAACACCGGGGAGCTGTTTTTT,CATSDPGGPNTGELFF
many,TRBJ2-7,TRBV5-5,TRBD1,TGTGCCAGCAGCAACTCCGGGACAGGGGGCGTCGAGCAGTACTTC,CASSNSGTGGVEQYF
.,TRBJ1-3,TRBV5-1,TRBD1,TGCGCCAGCAGCATAACAGGGGGCTCTGGAAACACCATATATTTT,CASSITGGSGNTIYF
many,TRBJ2-7,TRBV20-1,TRBD2,TGCAGTGCTAGCGAGCGGGAGCCCTACGAGCAGTACTTC,CSASEREPYEQYF
.,TRBJ2-3,TRBV28,TRBD1,TGTGCCAGCAACAGGGACAGGGGGAGTACAGATACGCAGTATTTT,CASNRDRGSTDTQYF
.,TRBJ1-2,TRBV28,TRBD1,TGTGCCAGCAGTTCAACCGGGACAGGGGTAAACTATGGCTACACCTTC,CASSSTGTGVNYGYTF
many,TRBJ2-3,TRBV9,.,TGTGCCAGCAGGAAGAGGGCCAGTACAGATACGCAGTATTTT,CASRKRASTDTQYF
.,TRBJ1-5,TRBV28,TRBD1,TGTGCCAGCAGTGCAACAGGGGTCGGCAATCAGCCCCAGCATTTT,CASSATGVGNQPQHF
few,TRBJ2-1,TRBV6-5,TRBD1,TGTGCCAGCAGTTACTCGATTTCTGGACAGGTCTACAATGAGCAGTTCTTC,CASSYSISGQVYNEQFF
few,TRBJ2-3,TRBV12-3/TRBV12-4,TRBD1,TGTGCCAGCACCGGATCCGGGACAGTTAGCACAGATACGCAGTATTTT,CASTGSGTVSTDTQYF
many,TRBJ1-4,TRBV2,.,TGTGCCAGCATAGGGTACACCGCTAATGAAAAACTGTTTTTT,CASIGYTANEKLFF
few,TRBJ1-4,TRBV7-9,TRBD1,TGTGCCAGCAGCCCGGCGGGACAGGGAAGGAGGGATGAAAAACTGTTTTTT,CASSPAGQGRRDEKLFF
many,TRBJ2-1,TRBV7-9,.,TGTGCCAGCAGCTCGACTAGGACAGAATCCTACAATGAGCAGTTCTTC,CASSSTRTESYNEQFF
.,TRBJ2-5,TRBV5-1,.,TGCGCCAGCAGCTTGGGTGGTACCGCGCACCAGTACTTC,CASSLGGTAHQYF
.,TRBJ2-5,TRBV16,.,TGTGCCAGCAGCCAATCGTGGGAGACCCAGTACTTC,CASSQSWETQYF
many,TRBJ2-5,TRBV20-1,.,TGCAGTGCGGGGGACCAAGAGACCCAGTACTTC,CSAGDQETQYF
few,TRBJ2-1,TRBV3-1,.,TGTGCCAGCAGCCACCGAGTTCATGAGCAGTTCTTC,CASSHRVHEQFF
.,TRBJ2-5,TRBV3-1,TRBD1,TGTGCCAGCAGCCCCGGGACAGGTGATCAAGAGACCCAGTACTTC,CASSPGTGDQETQYF
.,TRBJ2-7,TRBV5-1,TRBD1,TGCGCCAGCAGCGAGGACAGGGCTCGCGACGAGCAGTACTTC,CASSEDRARDEQYF
many,TRBJ2-1,TRBV27,TRBD2,TGTGCCAGCAGGTCCCTAGCGGGAGCCTTGAGCTCCTACAATGAGCAGTTCTTC,CASRSLAGALSSYNEQFF
.,TRBJ2-3,TRBV11-2,TRBD2,TGTGCCAGCAGCATACTAGCGGGGGGCACAGATACGCAGTATTTT,CASSILAGGTDTQYF
.,TRBJ2-7,TRBV27,TRBD1,TGTGCCAGCAGTCCCGGTGCAGGGGGCTCCTACGAGCAGTACTTC,CASSPGAGGSYEQYF
many,TRBJ1-5,TRBV3-1,.,TGTGCCAGCAGCCAAGAACCAAAACAGCCCCAGCATTTT,CASSQEPKQPQHF
few,TRBJ2-2,TRBV9,TRBD2,TGTGCCAGCAGCCCCCACTTAGCGGGGGGGCGCACCGGGGAGCTGTTTTTT,CASSPHLAGGRTGELFF
many,TRBJ1-1,TRBV14,.,TGTGCCAGCAGCCAAGCGAGGGGAGGGCTAACTGAAGCTTTCTTT,CASSQARGGLTEAFF
many,TRBJ1-6,TRBV6-5,TRBD1,TGTGCCAGCAGTTACGACAGGGGAGGCACAAATAATTCACCCCTCCACTTT,CASSYDRGGTNNSPLHF
.,TRBJ1-2,TRBV29-1,.,TGCAGCGTACAAGGGAGCTATGGCTACACCTTC,CSVQGSYGYTF
.,TRBJ1-1,TRBV7-9,.,TGTGCCAGCAGCGTTGACAGGTCGTCGACTGAAGCTTTCTTT,CASSVDRSSTEAFF
few,TRBJ2-1,TRBV10-1,.,TGCGCCAGCAGTCCAGGATTTCAATTCTCCTACAATGAGCAGTTCTTC,CASSPGFQFSYNEQFF
few,TRBJ2-3,TRBV5-5,TRBD2,TGTGCCAGCAGCTTGGGATTAGCGGGGTGGTATAATACGCAGTATTTT,CASSLGLAGWYNTQYF
many,TRBJ2-7,TRBV29-1,.,TGCAGCGTTGAATTGTTGGCCGAGCAGTACTTC,CSVELLAEQYF
few,TRBJ2-7,TRBV19,TRBD1,TGTGCCAGTAGTATACGAGCCGGGACAGCAAAAATCTACGAGCAGTACTTC,CASSIRAGTAKIYEQYF
.,TRBJ2-3,TRBV6-2/TRBV6-3,.,TGTGCCAGCAGTCACAGGGAGCAGGGCACAGATACGCAGTATTTT,CASSHREQGTDTQYF
many,TRBJ1-1,TRBV20-1,.,TGCATTTCGCAGGACACGAAGAACACTGAAGCTTTCTTT,CISQDTKNTEAFF